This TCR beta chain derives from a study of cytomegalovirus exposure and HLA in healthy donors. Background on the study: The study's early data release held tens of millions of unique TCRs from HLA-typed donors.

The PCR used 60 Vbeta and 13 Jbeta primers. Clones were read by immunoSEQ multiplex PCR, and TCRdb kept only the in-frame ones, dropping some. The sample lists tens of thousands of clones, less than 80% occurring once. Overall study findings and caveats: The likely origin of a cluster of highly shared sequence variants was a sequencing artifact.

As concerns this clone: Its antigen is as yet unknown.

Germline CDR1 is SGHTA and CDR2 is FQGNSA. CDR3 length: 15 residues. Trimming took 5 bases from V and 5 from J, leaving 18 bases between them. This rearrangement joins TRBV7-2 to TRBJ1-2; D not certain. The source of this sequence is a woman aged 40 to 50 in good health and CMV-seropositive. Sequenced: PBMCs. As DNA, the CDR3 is TGTGCCAGCAGCCCCGAGAGGGAGCCTGGGTATGGCTACACCTTC. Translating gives CASSPEREPGYGYTF.